This T cell receptor (beta chain) was sequenced in a study of OX40 agonist ivuxolimab in advanced cancers. Turning to the study itself: Patients assigned to dose escalation were diagnosed with hepatocellular carcinoma, melanoma, renal cell or head and neck cancer.

Sequenced by immunoSEQ multiplex PCR; TCRdb stores in-frame clones only, minus some. The sample carries 50,000 to 80,000 clones, roughly 81% recorded once. J lost 0 bases, V lost 7 bases, and 5 bases had no gene match. CDR3 length equals 15 residues. In germline, CDR1 is SGHRS, CDR2 YFSETQ. Overall study results and limits: CD8+ T cells showed, on average, more clonal expansion than CD4+ cells. At 0.1 to 3.0 mg/kg and by week 6, clonal expansion occurred in CD4+ and CD8+ blood T cells.

A note on this clone: The antigen remains undetermined.

Sequenced here: CD4+ or CD8+ T cells sorted from blood, sampled in a trial of the OX40 agonist ivuxolimab. The gene calls are TRBV5-1 and TRBJ2-2; 8 bases match TRBD1. This TCR was sampled from an adult with an advanced solid tumor such as melanoma, head and neck, liver or kidney cancer. CDR3 amino acids: CASAGQGTNTGELFF. The CDR3 bases are TGCGCCAGCGCCGGACAGGGTACGAACACCGGGGAGCTGTTTTTT.